The T cell receptor beta chain described here comes from a study of T cell responses to AZD1222 COVID-19 vaccine. The study's findings and limits: Vaccine-associated CD4 TCRs spanned spike, dominant at 160-218 and 743-854. The donors showed a predominance of white British ancestry and of females, with possible underestimation of clonal diversity.

Trimming removed 5 bases at V and 0 bases at J, with 11 bases between. This CDR3 is built from 14 residues. From germline, CDR1 is MNHEY and CDR2 SVGEGT. Using immunoSEQ multiplex PCR, the repertoire was profiled, and TCRdb retains in-frame clones only, with some absent. The sample has roughly 150,000 clones, about 93% seen once. As regards this clone: The antigen is not known.

The sample in question was peripheral blood, obtained on day 0 of AZD1222 vaccination. This clonotype was obtained from an adult in good health. The V call is TRBV6-2 or TRBV6-3, the J call TRBJ2-7, with D possibly being TRBD1 (6 bases). The CDR3 bases are TGTGCCAGCAGTCGGACAGACAGCTCCTACGAGCAGTACTTC. Its translation is CASSRTDSSYEQYF.